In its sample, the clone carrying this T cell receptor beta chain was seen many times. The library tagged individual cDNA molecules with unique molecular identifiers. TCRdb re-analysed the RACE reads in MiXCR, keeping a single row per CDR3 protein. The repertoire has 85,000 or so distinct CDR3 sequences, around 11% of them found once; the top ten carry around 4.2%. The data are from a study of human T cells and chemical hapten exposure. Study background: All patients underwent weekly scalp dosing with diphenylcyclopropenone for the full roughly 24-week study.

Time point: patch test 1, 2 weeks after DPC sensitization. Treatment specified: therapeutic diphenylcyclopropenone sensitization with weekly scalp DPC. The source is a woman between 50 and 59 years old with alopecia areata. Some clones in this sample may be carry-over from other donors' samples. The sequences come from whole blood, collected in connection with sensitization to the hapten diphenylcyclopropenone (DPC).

The DNA of the CDR3 is TGTGCCAGCAGCTTGACAGAACAGCCCCAGCATTTT. This sequence encodes CASSLTEQPQHF. J is TRBJ1-5 and V is TRBV6-6, with D perhaps matching TRBD1 (5 bases). Germline V gene data show CDR1 as MNHNY and CDR2 as SVGAGI (reference sequence). This CDR3 is 12 amino acids long. V was pared by 6 bases and J by 7 bases, with 10 bases between.